The rows below give T cell receptor beta chains drawn from one sample of a study of T cell repertoires in cytomegalovirus infection. MiXCR was run by TCRdb on the reads, yielding one entry per CDR3 protein. The repertoire holds 180,000 or so distinct CDR3 sequences, with approximately 18% as singletons. Sequenced sample: CD8+ T cells from PBMCs. These receptors were collected from a human donor in good health (CMV status not recorded). Some clones in this sample may be carry-over from other donors' samples. The CDR3 runs from the conserved cysteine through the conserved F or W. The D gene is left open where the match is weak. Only part of the rows carry a size: once, few, many, or a class if the clone is expanded.

DNA	CDR3	J	V	D	size
TGTGCCAGCAGCCCGGTGCGGACTCAATCGCCAGAGACCCAGTACTTC	CASSPVRTQSPETQYF	TRBJ2-5	TRBV28	NA	NA
TGTGCCAGCAGTCCACCTGGAGGGGGTGAAAAACTGTTTTTT	CASSPPGGGEKLFF	TRBJ1-4	TRBV6-2/TRBV6-3	NA	NA
TGTGCCAGCTGGGGGACGGCGGGCTATGGCTACACCTTC	CASWGTAGYGYTF	TRBJ1-2	TRBV25-1	NA	few
TGTGCCACCCGCCAAACGGACAGGGTAAACACCGGGGAGCTGTTTTTT	CATRQTDRVNTGELFF	TRBJ2-2	TRBV6-2/TRBV6-3	TRBD1	few
TGTGCCAGCAGTCCCACGCTGAACACTGAAGCTTTCTTT	CASSPTLNTEAFF	TRBJ1-1	TRBV27	NA	few
TGCGCCAGCAGCCCTAGCGGGGACACCTACGAGCAGTACTTC	CASSPSGDTYEQYF	TRBJ2-7	TRBV4-3	TRBD2	NA
TGTGCCAGCGGACAGGGACAGACCTCCTACGAGCAGTACTTC	CASGQGQTSYEQYF	TRBJ2-7	TRBV7-2	TRBD1	many
TGCAGTGCTAGAGATTCCGGGGGCATTCTAGATACGCAGTATTTT	CSARDSGGILDTQYF	TRBJ2-3	TRBV20-1	NA	few
TGCAGCGCGACACTACCGTCACAAGCCCCTGAATGGACTGGGAGTTACTATGGCTACACCTTC	CSATLPSQAPEWTGSYYGYTF	TRBJ1-2	TRBV29-1	NA	few
TGTGCCAGCAGCTTACTTGGGACTAGCGGCGCCTACGAGCAGTACTTC	CASSLLGTSGAYEQYF	TRBJ2-7	TRBV7-6	TRBD2	NA
TGTGCCTGGGGACCGTGGCTCACCTACGAGCAGTACTTC	CAWGPWLTYEQYF	TRBJ2-7	TRBV30	NA	NA
TGTGCCAGCAGTGACCCCCAGGTTCTGAACACTGAAGCTTTCTTT	CASSDPQVLNTEAFF	TRBJ1-1	TRBV6-1	NA	NA
TGTGCCACCAACGACAGGGTATCCTACGAGCAGTACTTC	CATNDRVSYEQYF	TRBJ2-7	TRBV2	TRBD1	few
TGTGCCAGCACCACCGGGAGGGTCGACATCGGCTACACCTTC	CASTTGRVDIGYTF	TRBJ1-2	TRBV6-2/TRBV6-3	NA	few
TGTGCCACCAGTGACTCGGTCATCTTAGATAGAACAGATACGCAGTATTTT	CATSDSVILDRTDTQYF	TRBJ2-3	TRBV24-1	NA	NA
TGTGCCAGCAGTTTAAGCGGGGGGCCACGAGATACGCAGTATTTT	CASSLSGGPRDTQYF	TRBJ2-3	TRBV6-2/TRBV6-3	TRBD2	NA
TGTGCCAGCAGCTTAGACGGTGAAAAACTGTTTTTT	CASSLDGEKLFF	TRBJ1-4	TRBV7-9	NA	NA
TGTGCCATCCGGGACCCCTCGGACACAGATACGCAGTATTTT	CAIRDPSDTDTQYF	TRBJ2-3	TRBV10-3	NA	NA
TGTGCCATCAACGGGGGAGGTCATTCACCCCTCCACTTT	CAINGGGHSPLHF	TRBJ1-6	TRBV10-3	NA	NA
TGCAGTGCCCCGACTAGCGGGGGTTACCCCTACGAGCAGTACTTC	CSAPTSGGYPYEQYF	TRBJ2-7	TRBV20-1	TRBD2	NA
TGTGCCAGCAGCCCCAACGGACAGGGTTATGAAAAACTGTTTTTT	CASSPNGQGYEKLFF	TRBJ1-4	TRBV7-9	TRBD1	NA
TGTGCCAGCCCCCTTACTAGCGGGGAGACCGGGGAGCTGTTTTTT	CASPLTSGETGELFF	TRBJ2-2	TRBV6-1	TRBD2	many
TGTGCCAGCAGCTTAGAGACAGGGGGCCTCACAGATACGCAGTATTTT	CASSLETGGLTDTQYF	TRBJ2-3	TRBV7-6	TRBD1	few
TGTGCCCGAGAAGTTTCCCCTAGCTCCTACGAGCAGTACTTC	CAREVSPSSYEQYF	TRBJ2-7	TRBV7-9	NA	few
TGCAGCGTTGATTACAGGAACACTGAAGCTTTCTTT	CSVDYRNTEAFF	TRBJ1-1	TRBV29-1	NA	NA
TGTGCCAGCAGACAGGGCTACGAGCAGTACTTC	CASRQGYEQYF	TRBJ2-7	TRBV7-2	NA	NA
TGTGCCAGCAGCCCTATGGCCGTAGCGGGGCCTTACAATGAGCAGTTCTTC	CASSPMAVAGPYNEQFF	TRBJ2-1	TRBV12-3/TRBV12-4	TRBD2	few
TGTGCCAGCAGCAGCAGCGACAGGGTTGGCTACACCTTC	CASSSSDRVGYTF	TRBJ1-2	TRBV7-6	TRBD1	NA
TGTGCCAGCAGCCAAAAGGGACAGGCTGGGGCCAACGTCCTGACTTTC	CASSQKGQAGANVLTF	TRBJ2-6	TRBV11-3	TRBD1	few
TGTGCCTGGAGTCCCTGGAGGATGGGGGAGTTTTACAATGAGCAGTTCTTC	CAWSPWRMGEFYNEQFF	TRBJ2-1	TRBV30	NA	few
TGTGCCAGCAGCGAGGGCGACGACTATGGCTACACCTTC	CASSEGDDYGYTF	TRBJ1-2	TRBV9	NA	NA
TGTGCCAGCAGTGTGAGCTTGAGGGGATCGGACACTGAAGCTTTCTTT	CASSVSLRGSDTEAFF	TRBJ1-1	TRBV2	NA	few